This TCR beta chain was identified in a study of T cell responses to AZD1222 COVID-19 vaccine. General observations from the study: Targeting of unmutated variant regions was reportedly seen in nearly half of spike-specific TCRs. The number of AZD1222 recipients seropositive at baseline was only 5 to 7. Spike-specific TCR breadth and depth grew following two AZD1222 doses.

The CDR3 totals 14 residues. Trimming shortened V by 1 base and J by 1 base, and 4 bases separated the two germline ends. Per the germline V gene, CDR1 is LNHNV and CDR2 is YYDKDF (reference sequence). As to this clone: What it binds is unknown.

The table came from immunoSEQ multiplex PCR; TCRdb's copy has only in-frame clones and leaves some out. Seen here are 89,000 or so clones, approximately 88% observed once, and the top ten hold roughly 15%. The clonotype comes from an adult in good health. Sequenced material: peripheral blood, taken on day 0 of AZD1222 vaccination. The chain employs TRBV15 and TRBJ2-2; D ambiguous. Here the CDR3 reads CATSRGQNTGELFF. The CDR3 DNA reads as TGTGCCACCAGCAGAGGGCAGAACACCGGGGAGCTGTTTTTT.